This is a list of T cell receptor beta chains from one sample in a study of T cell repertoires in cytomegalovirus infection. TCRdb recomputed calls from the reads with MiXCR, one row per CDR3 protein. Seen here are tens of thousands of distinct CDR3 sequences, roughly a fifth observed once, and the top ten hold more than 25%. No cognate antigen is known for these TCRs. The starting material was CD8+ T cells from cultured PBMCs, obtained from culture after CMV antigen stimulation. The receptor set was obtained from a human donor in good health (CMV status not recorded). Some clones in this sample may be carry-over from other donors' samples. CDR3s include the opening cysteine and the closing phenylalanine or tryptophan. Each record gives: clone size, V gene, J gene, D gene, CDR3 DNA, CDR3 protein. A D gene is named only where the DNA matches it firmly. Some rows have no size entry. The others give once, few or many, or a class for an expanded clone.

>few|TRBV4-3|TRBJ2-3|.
TGCGCCAGCAGCCAAGATAAGGAAGATACGCAGTATTTT
CASSQDKEDTQYF
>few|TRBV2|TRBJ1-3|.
TGTGCCAGCAGTTCTTGGACAGTTACTGGTAACACCATATATTTT
CASSSWTVTGNTIYF
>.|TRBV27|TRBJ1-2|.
TGTGCCAGCAGCCCATCCCCGGATAACTATGGCTACACCTTC
CASSPSPDNYGYTF
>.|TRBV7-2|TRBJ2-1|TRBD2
TGTGCCAGCAGCTTAGTAGCGGGGGGCCGGCGGCAGTTCTTC
CASSLVAGGRRQFF
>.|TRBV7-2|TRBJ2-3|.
TGTGCCAGCAGCTTAGGGTTCGGCAGGGGCGGCACAGATACGCAGTATTTT
CASSLGFGRGGTDTQYF
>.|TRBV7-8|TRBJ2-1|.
TGTGCCAGCAGTTCCGGGCCCGCTAATGAGCAGTTCTTC
CASSSGPANEQFF
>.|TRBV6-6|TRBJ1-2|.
TGTGCCAGCATCGACGAGAACTATGGCTACACCTTC
CASIDENYGYTF
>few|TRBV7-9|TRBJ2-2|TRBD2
TGTGCCAGCAGCTCGGGACTAGCGGGGGCCGGGGAGCTGTTTTTT
CASSSGLAGAGELFF
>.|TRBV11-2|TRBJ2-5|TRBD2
TGCGCCAGCAGCTTAGGAGCGGGGGGACTCCAAGAGACCCAGTACTTC
CASSLGAGGLQETQYF
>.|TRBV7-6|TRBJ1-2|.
TGTGCCAGCAGCTTATCCCCAGAATCAGTCTATGGCTACACCTTC
CASSLSPESVYGYTF
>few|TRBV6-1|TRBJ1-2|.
TGTGCCAGCACCCAACTAGGGTTGGTTGGCTACACCTTC
CASTQLGLVGYTF
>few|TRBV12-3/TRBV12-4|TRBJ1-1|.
TGTGCCAGCAGTTCCAGTATCTCTGAAGCTTTCTTT
CASSSSISEAFF
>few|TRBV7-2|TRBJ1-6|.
TGTGCCAGCAGGCTGGGAGGAATCGAGTGGGATTCACCCCTCCACTTT
CASRLGGIEWDSPLHF
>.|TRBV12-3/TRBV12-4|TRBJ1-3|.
TGTGCCAGCAGCCCTGGGGTAGCTGGAAACACCATATATTTT
CASSPGVAGNTIYF
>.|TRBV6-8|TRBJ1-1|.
TGTGCCAGCAGTTACTCGACAGATCCGAACACTGAAGCTTTCTTT
CASSYSTDPNTEAFF
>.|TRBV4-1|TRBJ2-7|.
TGCGCCAGCAGCCAAGTATCGGGGAGGAACGAGCAGTACTTC
CASSQVSGRNEQYF
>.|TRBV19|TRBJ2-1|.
TGTGCCATTGGACCTGGATGGCACAATGAGCAGTTCTTC
CAIGPGWHNEQFF
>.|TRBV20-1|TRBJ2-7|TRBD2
TGCAGTGCTAGAGGGACTAGCGGGGATTCCTACGAGCAGTACTTC
CSARGTSGDSYEQYF
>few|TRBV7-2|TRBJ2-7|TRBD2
TGTGCCAGCAGCTTGTCGGGGGGGGTCGAGCAGTACTTC
CASSLSGGVEQYF
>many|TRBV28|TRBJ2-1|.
TGTGCCACCGGGGTCGGGGATGAGCAGTTCTTC
CATGVGDEQFF
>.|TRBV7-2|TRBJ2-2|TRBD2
TGTGCCAGCAGCTTATTGGGTGATAGCGGGGTTGGGGAGCTGTTTTTT
CASSLLGDSGVGELFF
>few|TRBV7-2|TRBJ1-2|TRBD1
TGTGCCAGCGGCCGAGGACAGGGGGCAACTTATGGCTACACCTTC
CASGRGQGATYGYTF
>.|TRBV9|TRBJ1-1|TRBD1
TGTGCCAGCAGCGGAGGACAGGAGAACACTGAAGCTTTCTTT
CASSGGQENTEAFF
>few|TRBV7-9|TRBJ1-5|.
TGTGCCAGCAGGTTAGGGGGAAGCAATCAGCCCCAGCATTTT
CASRLGGSNQPQHF
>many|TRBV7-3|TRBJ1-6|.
TGTGCCAGCAGCTTAAACGGGGGCTCACCCCTCCACTTT
CASSLNGGSPLHF
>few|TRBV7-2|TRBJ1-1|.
TGTGCCAGCACCACCGACGATGGTTCGGCTTTCTTT
CASTTDDGSAFF
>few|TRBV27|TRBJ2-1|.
TGTGCCAGCAGTTTAGGTATTCCGGGAATCAATGAGCAGTTCTTC
CASSLGIPGINEQFF
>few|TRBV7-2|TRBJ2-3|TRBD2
TGTGCCAGCAGCTACCTAGCGGGAGGGCCGGATACGCAGTATTTT
CASSYLAGGPDTQYF
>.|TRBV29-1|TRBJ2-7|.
TGCAGCGTTGTTGGTCAAAAGGTCCGCGAGCAGTACTTC
CSVVGQKVREQYF
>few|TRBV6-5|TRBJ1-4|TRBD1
TGTGCCAGCAGTTACGCGTCAGGGGGAAAACTGTTTTTT
CASSYASGGKLFF
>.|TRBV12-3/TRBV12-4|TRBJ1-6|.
TGTGCCAGCAGTTTAAACTGGGGTTCCCCCCTCCACTTT
CASSLNWGSPLHF
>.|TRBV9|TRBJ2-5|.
TGTGCCAGCAGCGTAGGAATGTACCAAGAGACCCAGTACTTC
CASSVGMYQETQYF
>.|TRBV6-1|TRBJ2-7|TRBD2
TGTGCCAGCACCCCTACCGGACTAGCGGGAGGGCCCCCGGAACAGTACTTC
CASTPTGLAGGPPEQYF
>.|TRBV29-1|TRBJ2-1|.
TGCAGCGTTGATGGACGGAGCTCCTACAATGAGCAGTTCTTC
CSVDGRSSYNEQFF
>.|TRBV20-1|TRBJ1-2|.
TGCAGTGCTAGAGATTCGTCAGCGACCTATGGCTACACCTTC
CSARDSSATYGYTF
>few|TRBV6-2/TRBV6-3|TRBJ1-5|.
TGTGCCAGCAGCCACGGACCGTCTAAGATGTATCAGCCCCAGCATTTT
CASSHGPSKMYQPQHF
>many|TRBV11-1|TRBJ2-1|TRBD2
TGTGCCAGCAGCCCAAACGGACTAGCGGGAGATAGCTCCTACAATGAGCAGTTCTTC
CASSPNGLAGDSSYNEQFF
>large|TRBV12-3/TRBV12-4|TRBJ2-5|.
TGTGCCAGCAGCCGACACGGGGATCAAGAGACCCAGTACTTC
CASSRHGDQETQYF
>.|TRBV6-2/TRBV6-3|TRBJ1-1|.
TGTGCCAGCATCAAGGAAACAGGGATGGGGAACACTGAAGCTTTCTTT
CASIKETGMGNTEAFF
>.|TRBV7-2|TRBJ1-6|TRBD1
TGTGCCAGCAGCTTAGGGAGGACAGGGGAGAATAACTCACCCCTCCACTTT
CASSLGRTGENNSPLHF
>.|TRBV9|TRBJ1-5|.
TGTGCCAGCAGCCCAGAAGGGGGTTGGCAGCCCCAGCATTTT
CASSPEGGWQPQHF
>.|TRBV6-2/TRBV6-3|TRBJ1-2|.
TGTGCCAGCAGTTACTCGAATCCAGGGACAAACTATGGCTACACCTTC
CASSYSNPGTNYGYTF